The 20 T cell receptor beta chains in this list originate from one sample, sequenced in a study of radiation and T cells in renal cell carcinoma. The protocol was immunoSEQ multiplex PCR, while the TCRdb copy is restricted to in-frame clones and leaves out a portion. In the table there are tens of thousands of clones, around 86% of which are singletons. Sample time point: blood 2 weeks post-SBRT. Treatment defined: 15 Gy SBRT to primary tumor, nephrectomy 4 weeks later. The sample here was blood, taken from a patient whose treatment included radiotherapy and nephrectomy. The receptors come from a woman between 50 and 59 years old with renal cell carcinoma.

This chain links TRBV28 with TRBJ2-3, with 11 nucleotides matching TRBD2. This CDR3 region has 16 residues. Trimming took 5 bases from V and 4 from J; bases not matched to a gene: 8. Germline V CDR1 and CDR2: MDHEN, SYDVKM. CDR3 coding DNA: TGTGCCAGCAGTGCAACTAGCGGGAGTAGGGCAGATACGCAGTATTTT. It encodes CASSATSGSRADTQYF.

This CDR3 reads CAISESGGETDTQYF. The CDR3 bases are TGTGCCATCAGTGAGTCTGGGGGGGAGACAGATACGCAGTATTTT. The gene calls are TRBV10-3 and TRBJ2-3, with 7 nucleotides matching TRBD2. The CDR3 has 15 amino acids. Germline-derived CDR1 and CDR2 are ENHRY and SYGVKD. With 0 bases clipped from V and 3 bases from J, the junction kept 3 bases outside the gene matches.

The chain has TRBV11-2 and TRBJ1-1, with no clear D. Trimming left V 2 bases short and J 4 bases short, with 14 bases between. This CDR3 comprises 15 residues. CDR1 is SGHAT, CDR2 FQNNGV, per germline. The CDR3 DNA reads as TGTGCCAGCAGCTTACTAACCGGGGAGGCCACTGAAGCTTTCTTT. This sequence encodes CASSLLTGEATEAFF. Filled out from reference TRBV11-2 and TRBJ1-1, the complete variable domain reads EAGVAQSPRYKIIEKRQSVAFWCNPISGHATLYWYQQILGQGPKLLIQFQNNGVVDDSQLPKDRFSAERLKGVDSTLKIQPAKLEDSAVYLCASSLLTGEATEAFFGQGTRLTVV.

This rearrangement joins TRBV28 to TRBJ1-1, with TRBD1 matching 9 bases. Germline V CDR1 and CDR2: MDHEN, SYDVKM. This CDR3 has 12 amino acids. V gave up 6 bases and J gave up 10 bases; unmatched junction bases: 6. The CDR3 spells CASRLQGARAFF. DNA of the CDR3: TGTGCCAGCAGACTACAGGGGGCGCGAGCTTTCTTT.

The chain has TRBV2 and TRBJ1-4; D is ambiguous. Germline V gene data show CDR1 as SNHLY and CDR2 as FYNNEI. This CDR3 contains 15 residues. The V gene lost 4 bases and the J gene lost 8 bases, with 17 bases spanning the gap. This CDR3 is CASSGQSGAYEKLFF. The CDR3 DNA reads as TGTGCCAGCAGTGGCCAATCTGGCGCCTACGAAAAACTGTTTTTT.

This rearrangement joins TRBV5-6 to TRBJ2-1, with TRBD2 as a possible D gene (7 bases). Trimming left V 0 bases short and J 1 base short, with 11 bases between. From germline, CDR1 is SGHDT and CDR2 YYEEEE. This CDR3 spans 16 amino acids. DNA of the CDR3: TGTGCCAGCAGCTTGGCGGGGGGCGGGTCCTACAATGAGCAGTTCTTC. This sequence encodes CASSLAGGGSYNEQFF.

In nucleotides, the CDR3 is TGTGCCAGCAGGGCAACAGGGAGCACTGAAGCTTTCTTT. Amino acid sequence: CASRATGSTEAFF. V and J are TRBV6-4 and TRBJ1-1; D may be TRBD1 (6 bases). Germline V gene lookup returns CDR1 MRHNA and CDR2 SNTAGT. This CDR3 has 13 amino acids. V lost 6 bases and J 4 bases, leaving 12 bases between the germline ends.

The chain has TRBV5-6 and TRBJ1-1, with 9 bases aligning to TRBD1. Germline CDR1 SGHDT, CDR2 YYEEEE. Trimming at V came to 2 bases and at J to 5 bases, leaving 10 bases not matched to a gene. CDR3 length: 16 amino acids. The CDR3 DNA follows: TGTGCCAGCAGCTTCTTAGTGACAGGGGGACAGACTGAAGCTTTCTTT. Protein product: CASSFLVTGGQTEAFF.

CDR3 bases: TGTGCCAGCAGCTTGGAAAGGGGATCGAGCACTGAAGCTTTCTTT. This sequence encodes CASSLERGSSTEAFF. The chain is built from TRBV5-4 and TRBJ1-1; possibly TRBD1 for D (5 bases). Trimming removed 0 bases at V and 4 bases at J, with 13 bases between. The length of the CDR3 is 15 residues. Germline V gene sequence: CDR1 SGHNT, CDR2 YYREEE (reference sequence). The whole variable domain, filled in from reference TRBV5-4 and TRBJ1-1, reads ETGVTQSPTHLIKTRGQQVTLRCSSQSGHNTVSWYQQALGQGPQFIFQYYREEENGRGNFPPRFSGLQFPNYSSELNVNALELDDSALYLCASSLERGSSTEAFFGQGTRLTVV.

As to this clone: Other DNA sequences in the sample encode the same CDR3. Here the CDR3 DNA reads TGTGCCAGCAGCGTAGAGGCAAGACGGGCGGGGGACACTGAAGCTTTCTTT. Translation gives CASSVEARRAGDTEAFF. The genes are TRBV9 and TRBJ1-1; D is possibly TRBD1 (5 bases). Germline CDR1 is SGDLS and CDR2 is YYNGEE. CDR3 size: 17 residues. Trimming took off 0 bases at V and 3 bases at J, with 18 bases between the two ends.

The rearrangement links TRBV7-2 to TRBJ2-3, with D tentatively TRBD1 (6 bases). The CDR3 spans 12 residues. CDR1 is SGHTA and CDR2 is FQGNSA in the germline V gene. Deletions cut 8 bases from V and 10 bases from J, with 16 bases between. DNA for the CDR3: TGTGCCAGCGGACCGGGGAACAGGGCGCAGTATTTT. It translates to CASGPGNRAQYF.

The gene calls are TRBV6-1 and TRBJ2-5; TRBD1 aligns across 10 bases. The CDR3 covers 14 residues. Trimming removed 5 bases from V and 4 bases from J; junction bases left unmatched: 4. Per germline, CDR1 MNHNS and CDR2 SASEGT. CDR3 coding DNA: TGTGCCAGCAGTCAGACAGGGGGCCGAGAGACCCAGTACTTC. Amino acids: CASSQTGGRETQYF.

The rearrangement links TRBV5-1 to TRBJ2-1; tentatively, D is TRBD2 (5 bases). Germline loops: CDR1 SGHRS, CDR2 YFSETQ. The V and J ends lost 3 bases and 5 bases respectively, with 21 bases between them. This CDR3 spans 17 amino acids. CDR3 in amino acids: CASSSEALSRENNEQFF. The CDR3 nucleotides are TGCGCCAGCAGCTCGGAGGCCCTCTCCCGGGAAAACAATGAGCAGTTCTTC.

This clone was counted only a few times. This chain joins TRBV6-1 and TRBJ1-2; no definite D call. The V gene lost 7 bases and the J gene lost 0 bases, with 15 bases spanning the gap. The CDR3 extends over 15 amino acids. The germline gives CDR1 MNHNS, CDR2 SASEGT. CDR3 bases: TGTGCCAGCACCTCTACCGAAATCTCTAACTATGGCTACACCTTC. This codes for CASTSTEISNYGYTF.

CDR3 DNA: TGTGCCAGCAGCTCCCTCCCTTCTGGGGAAAAGTCCTACGAGCAGTACTTC. This gives the protein CASSSLPSGEKSYEQYF. V usage is TRBV7-3 and J usage is TRBJ2-7; D gene ambiguous. This CDR3 contains 17 residues. V was shortened by 4 bases and J by 1 base, with 20 bases between the two germline ends. From germline, CDR1 is SGHTA and CDR2 FQGTGA.

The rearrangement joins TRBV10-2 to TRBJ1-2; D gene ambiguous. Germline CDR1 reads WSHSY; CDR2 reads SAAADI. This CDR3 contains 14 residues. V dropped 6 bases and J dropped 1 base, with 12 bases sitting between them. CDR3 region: CASRATEINYGYTF. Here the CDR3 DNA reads TGCGCCAGCAGGGCAACAGAGATTAACTATGGCTACACCTTC.

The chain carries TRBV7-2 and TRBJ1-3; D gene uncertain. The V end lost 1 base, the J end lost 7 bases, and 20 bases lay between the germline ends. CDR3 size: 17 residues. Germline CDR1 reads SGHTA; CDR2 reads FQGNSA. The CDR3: CASSLGVGTSSRNTIYF. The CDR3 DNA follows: TGTGCCAGCAGCTTAGGGGTTGGCACATCTAGTCGCAACACCATATATTTT.

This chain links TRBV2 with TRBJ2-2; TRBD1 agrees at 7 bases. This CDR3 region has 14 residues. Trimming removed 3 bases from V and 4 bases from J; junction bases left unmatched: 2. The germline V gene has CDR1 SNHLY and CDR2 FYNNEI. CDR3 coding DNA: TGTGCCAGCAGTGACAGGGGGACCACCGGGGAGCTGTTTTTT. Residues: CASSDRGTTGELFF.

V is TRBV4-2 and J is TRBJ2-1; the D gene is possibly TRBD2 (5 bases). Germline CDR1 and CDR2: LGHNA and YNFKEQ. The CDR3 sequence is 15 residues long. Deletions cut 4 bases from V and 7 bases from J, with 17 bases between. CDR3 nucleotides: TGTGCCAGCAGCCGAGCGGTACGGACTGGAAATGAGCAGTTCTTC. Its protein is CASSRAVRTGNEQFF.

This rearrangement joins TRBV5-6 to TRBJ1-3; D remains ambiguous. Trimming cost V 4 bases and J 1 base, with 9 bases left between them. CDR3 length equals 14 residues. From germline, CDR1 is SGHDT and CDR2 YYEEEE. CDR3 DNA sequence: TGTGCCAGCAGCACCGGTTTTTCTGGAAACACCATATATTTT. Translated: CASSTGFSGNTIYF.